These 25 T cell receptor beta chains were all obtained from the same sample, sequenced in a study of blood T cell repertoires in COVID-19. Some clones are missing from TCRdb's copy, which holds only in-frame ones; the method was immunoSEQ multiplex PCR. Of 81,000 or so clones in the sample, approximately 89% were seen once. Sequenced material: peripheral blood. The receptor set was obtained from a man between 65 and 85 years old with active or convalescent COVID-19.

The CDR3 DNA is TGCGCCAGCAGGAAGGACATGAATGAGCAGTTCTTC. It codes for CASRKDMNEQFF. The J gene is TRBJ2-1, the V gene TRBV4-1, with D tentatively TRBD1 (5 bases). Trimming cost V 6 bases and J 7 bases, with 10 bases left between them. The CDR3 loop spans 12 amino acids. Looked up from germline, CDR1 is MGHRA and CDR2 is YSYEKL.

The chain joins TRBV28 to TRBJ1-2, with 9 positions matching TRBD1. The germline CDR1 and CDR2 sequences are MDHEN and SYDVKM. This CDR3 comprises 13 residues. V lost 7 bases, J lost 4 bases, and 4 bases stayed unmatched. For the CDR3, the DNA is TGTGCCAGCACCACAGGGGGCATCTATGGCTACACCTTC. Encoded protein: CASTTGGIYGYTF.

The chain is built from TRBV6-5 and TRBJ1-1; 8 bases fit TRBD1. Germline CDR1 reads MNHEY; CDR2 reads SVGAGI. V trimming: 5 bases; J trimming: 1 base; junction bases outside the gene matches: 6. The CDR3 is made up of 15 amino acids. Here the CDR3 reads CASSKQGAANTEAFF. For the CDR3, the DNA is TGTGCCAGCAGTAAGCAGGGGGCGGCGAACACTGAAGCTTTCTTT.

The DNA for the CDR3 is TGTGCCTGGAGACCAAGGCCCGTCAGGAATGAGCAGTTCTTC. Translated: CAWRPRPVRNEQFF. The V call is TRBV30, the J call TRBJ2-1, with D hard to call. The CDR3 is 14 amino acids. In germline, CDR1 is GTSNPN, CDR2 SVGIG (reference sequence). V lost 3 bases to trimming and J lost 7 bases, with 16 bases between them.

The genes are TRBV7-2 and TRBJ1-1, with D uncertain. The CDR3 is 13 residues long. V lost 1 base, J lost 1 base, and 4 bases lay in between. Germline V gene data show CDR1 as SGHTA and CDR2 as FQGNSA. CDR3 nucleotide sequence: TGTGCCAGCAGCTTAGTAGAGAACACTGAAGCTTTCTTT. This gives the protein CASSLVENTEAFF.

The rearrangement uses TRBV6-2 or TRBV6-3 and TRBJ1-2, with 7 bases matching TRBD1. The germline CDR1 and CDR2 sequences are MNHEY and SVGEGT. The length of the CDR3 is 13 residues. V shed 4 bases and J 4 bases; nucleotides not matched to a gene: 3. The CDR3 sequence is CASSLGQFYGYTF. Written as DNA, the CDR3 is TGTGCCAGCAGTTTGGGACAGTTCTATGGCTACACCTTC.

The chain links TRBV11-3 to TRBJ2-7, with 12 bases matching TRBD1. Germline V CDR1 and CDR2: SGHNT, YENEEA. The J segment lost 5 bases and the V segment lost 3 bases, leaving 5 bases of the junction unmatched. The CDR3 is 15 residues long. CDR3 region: CASSFPGQGAHEQYF. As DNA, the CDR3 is TGTGCCAGCAGCTTCCCGGGACAGGGGGCCCACGAGCAGTACTTC.

This chain's CDR3 is CASSLGQGLEAFF. In DNA form, the CDR3 reads TGTGCCAGCAGCTTAGGACAGGGACTTGAAGCTTTCTTT. The chain links TRBV7-2 to TRBJ1-1, with TRBD1 matching over 7 bases. J was trimmed by 7 bases and V by 1 base; bases with no gene match: 3. CDR1 is SGHTA, CDR2 FQGNSA, per germline. This CDR3 has 13 amino acids. Looking up the rest from reference TRBV7-2 and TRBJ1-1 gives the full variable domain: GAGVSQSPSNKVTEKGKDVELRCDPISGHTALYWYRQSLGQGLEFLIYFQGNSAPDKSGLPSDRFSAERTGGSVSTLTIQRTQQEDSAVYLCASSLGQGLEAFFGQGTRLTVV.

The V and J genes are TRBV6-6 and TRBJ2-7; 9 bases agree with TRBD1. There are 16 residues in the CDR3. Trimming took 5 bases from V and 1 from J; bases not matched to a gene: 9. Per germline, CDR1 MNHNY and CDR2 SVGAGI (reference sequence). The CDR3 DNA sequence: TGTGCCAGCAGTACTGGACAGGGGCCCTTATCCTACGAGCAGTACTTC. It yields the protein CASSTGQGPLSYEQYF.

The CDR3 sequence is CASSSSHLTSGGPWQYF. In DNA, the CDR3 is TGTGCCAGCAGCTCTTCCCACCTGACTAGCGGGGGGCCGTGGCAGTACTTC. This chain uses TRBV7-2 with TRBJ2-7, with 13 nucleotides matching TRBD2. There are 17 residues in the CDR3. The junction had 15 bases not matched to a gene; V was cut back by 4 bases and J by 9 bases. The germline V gene encodes CDR1 SGHTA and CDR2 FQGNSA.

Here the CDR3 reads CASSILVPRGRQPQHF. CDR3 nucleotides: TGTGCCAGTAGTATTTTGGTCCCCAGGGGACGCCAGCCCCAGCATTTT. The chain uses TRBV19 and TRBJ1-5, with D possibly TRBD1 on 6 matching bases. The CDR3 extends over 16 amino acids. The germline V gene encodes CDR1 LNHDA and CDR2 SQIVND (reference sequence). Trimming removed 3 bases at V and 7 bases at J, with 19 bases between.

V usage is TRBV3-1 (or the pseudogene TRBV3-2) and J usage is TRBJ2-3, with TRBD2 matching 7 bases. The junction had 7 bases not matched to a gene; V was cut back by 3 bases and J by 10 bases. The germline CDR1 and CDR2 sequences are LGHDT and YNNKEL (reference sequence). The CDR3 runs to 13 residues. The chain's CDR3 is CASSHLGGGPQYF. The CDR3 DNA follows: TGTGCCAGCAGCCATCTGGGCGGGGGTCCGCAGTATTTT.

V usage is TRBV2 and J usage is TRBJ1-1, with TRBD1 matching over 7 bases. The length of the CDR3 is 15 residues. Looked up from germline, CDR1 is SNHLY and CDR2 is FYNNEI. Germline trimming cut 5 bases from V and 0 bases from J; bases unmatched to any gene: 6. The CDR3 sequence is CASSPSTGLNTEAFF. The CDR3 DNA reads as TGTGCCAGCAGTCCCTCGACAGGGTTGAACACTGAAGCTTTCTTT.

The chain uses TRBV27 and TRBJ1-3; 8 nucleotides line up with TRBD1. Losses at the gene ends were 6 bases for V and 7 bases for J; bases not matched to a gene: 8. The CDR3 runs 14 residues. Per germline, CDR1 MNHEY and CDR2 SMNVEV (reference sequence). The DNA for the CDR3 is TGTGCCAGCAGCCTCACCAGGGGGCTGAACACCATATATTTT. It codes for CASSLTRGLNTIYF.

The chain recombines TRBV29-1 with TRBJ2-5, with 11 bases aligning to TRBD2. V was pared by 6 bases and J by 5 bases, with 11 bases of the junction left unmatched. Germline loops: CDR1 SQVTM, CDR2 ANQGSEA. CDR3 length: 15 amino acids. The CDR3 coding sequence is TGCAGCGTCCGGACGCTAGCGGGGGGCTGGGAGACCCAGTACTTC. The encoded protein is CSVRTLAGGWETQYF.

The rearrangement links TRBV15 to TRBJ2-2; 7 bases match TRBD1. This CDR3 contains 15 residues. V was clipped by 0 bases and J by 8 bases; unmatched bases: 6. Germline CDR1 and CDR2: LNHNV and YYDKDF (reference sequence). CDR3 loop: CATSRDEGAWGELFF. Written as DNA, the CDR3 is TGTGCCACCAGCAGAGATGAGGGGGCATGGGGGGAGCTGTTTTTT. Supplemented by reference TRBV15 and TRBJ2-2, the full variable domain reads DAMVIQNPRYQVTQFGKPVTLSCSQTLNHNVMYWYQQKSSQAPKLLFHYYDKDFNNEADTPDNFQSRRPNTSFCFLDIRSPGLGDTAMYLCATSRDEGAWGELFFGEGSRLTVL.

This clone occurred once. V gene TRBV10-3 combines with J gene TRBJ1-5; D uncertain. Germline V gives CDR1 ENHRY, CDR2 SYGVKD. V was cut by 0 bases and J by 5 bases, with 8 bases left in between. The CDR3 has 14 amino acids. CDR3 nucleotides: TGTGCCATCAGTGAGTCGAACCGAGATCAGCCCCAGCATTTT. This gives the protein CAISESNRDQPQHF.

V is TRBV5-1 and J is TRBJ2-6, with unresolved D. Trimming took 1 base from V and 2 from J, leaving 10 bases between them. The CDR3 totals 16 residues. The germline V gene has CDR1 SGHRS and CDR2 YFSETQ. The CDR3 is CASSLPGIAGANVLTF. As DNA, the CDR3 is TGCGCCAGCAGCTTGCCAGGTATCGCTGGGGCCAACGTCCTGACTTTC.

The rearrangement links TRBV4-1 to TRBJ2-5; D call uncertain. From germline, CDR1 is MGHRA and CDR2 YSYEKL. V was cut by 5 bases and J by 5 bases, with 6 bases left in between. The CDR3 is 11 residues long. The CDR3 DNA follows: TGCGCCAGCAGCATAGTGGAGACCCAGTACTTC. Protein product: CASSIVETQYF.

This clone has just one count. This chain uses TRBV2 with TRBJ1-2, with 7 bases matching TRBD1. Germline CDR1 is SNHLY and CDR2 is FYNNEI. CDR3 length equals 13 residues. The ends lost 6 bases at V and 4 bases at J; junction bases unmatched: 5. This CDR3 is CASSDDRVYGYTF. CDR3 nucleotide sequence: TGTGCCAGCAGCGACGACAGGGTCTATGGCTACACCTTC.

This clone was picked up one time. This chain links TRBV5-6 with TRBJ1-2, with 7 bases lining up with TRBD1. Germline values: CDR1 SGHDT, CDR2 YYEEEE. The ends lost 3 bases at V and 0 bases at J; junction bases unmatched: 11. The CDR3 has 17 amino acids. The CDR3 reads CASSWGTHRGANYGYTF. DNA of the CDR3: TGTGCCAGCAGCTGGGGTACCCACAGGGGAGCTAACTATGGCTACACCTTC.

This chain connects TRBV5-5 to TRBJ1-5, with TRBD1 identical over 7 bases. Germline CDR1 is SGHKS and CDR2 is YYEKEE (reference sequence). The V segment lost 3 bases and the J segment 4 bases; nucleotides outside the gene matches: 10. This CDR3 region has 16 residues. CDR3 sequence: CASSSGKGQLNQPQHF. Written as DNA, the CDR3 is TGTGCCAGCAGCTCGGGCAAGGGACAGCTAAATCAGCCCCAGCATTTT.

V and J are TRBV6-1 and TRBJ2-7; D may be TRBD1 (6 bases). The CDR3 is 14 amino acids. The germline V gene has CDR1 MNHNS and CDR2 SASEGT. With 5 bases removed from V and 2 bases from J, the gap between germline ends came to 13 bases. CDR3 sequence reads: CASSRTAMTYEQYF. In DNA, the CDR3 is TGTGCCAGCAGTAGGACAGCCATGACCTACGAGCAGTACTTC.

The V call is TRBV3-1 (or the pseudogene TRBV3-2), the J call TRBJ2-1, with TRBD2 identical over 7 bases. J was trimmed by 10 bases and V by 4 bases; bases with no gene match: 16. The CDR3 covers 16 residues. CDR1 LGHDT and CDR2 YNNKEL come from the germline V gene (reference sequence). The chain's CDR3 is CASSPSRDYPGGEQFF. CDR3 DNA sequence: TGTGCCAGCAGCCCTTCCCGGGACTATCCAGGCGGAGAGCAGTTCTTC.

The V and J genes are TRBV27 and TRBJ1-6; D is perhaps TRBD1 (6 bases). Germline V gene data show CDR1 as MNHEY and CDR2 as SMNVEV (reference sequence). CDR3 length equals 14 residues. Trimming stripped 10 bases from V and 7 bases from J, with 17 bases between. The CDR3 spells CATQRITGNSPLHF. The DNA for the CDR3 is TGTGCCACCCAACGTATAACAGGGAATTCACCCCTCCACTTT.